The 26 T cell receptor beta chains below all came from one sample that was sequenced in a study of technical replicates of blood from several donors. Libraries were prepared by immunoSEQ multiplex PCR; TCRdb keeps only in-frame clonotypes and omits some of them. Among 64,000 or so clones listed, around 85% were seen once. The sample comprised PBMCs. These receptors came from a human donor in good health. Some clones in this sample may be carry-over from other donors' samples.

This clone was seen just once. This chain uses TRBV5-1 with TRBJ2-5; D may be TRBD2 (6 bases). This CDR3 region has 14 residues. From germline, CDR1 is SGHRS and CDR2 YFSETQ. V lost 4 bases to trimming and J lost 5 bases, with 15 bases between them. CDR3 in DNA: TGCGCCAGCAGCCCCGGGACCCTAGCGGAGACCCAGTACTTC. Protein: CASSPGTLAETQYF.

This clone was observed a handful of times. J is TRBJ2-7 and V is TRBV7-2, with D possibly being TRBD2 (6 bases). Trimming took off 5 bases at V and 1 base at J, with 12 bases between the two ends. CDR3 size: 14 residues. In germline, CDR1 is SGHTA, CDR2 FQGNSA. In nucleotides, the CDR3 is TGTGCCAGCAGCAAGGACTACCGATCCTACGAGCAGTACTTC. This translates into CASSKDYRSYEQYF.

V usage is TRBV6-1 and J usage is TRBJ2-3; TRBD2 matches at 11 bases. Per the germline V gene, CDR1 is MNHNS and CDR2 is SASEGT. This CDR3 is 14 amino acids long. The V and J ends lost 8 bases and 0 bases, in that order; junction bases with no gene match: 1. The DNA of the CDR3 is TGTGCCAGCTGGACTAGCGGGAGCACAGATACGCAGTATTTT. This translates into CASWTSGSTDTQYF.

The V gene is TRBV9, the J gene TRBJ2-7; 10 bases map to TRBD1. V was pared by 3 bases and J by 1 base, with 4 bases of the junction left unmatched. Germline CDR1 and CDR2: SGDLS and YYNGEE. This CDR3 has 15 residues. CDR3 sequence (DNA): TGTGCCAGCAGCGCCGGGGACAGGGGATCCTACGAGCAGTACTTC. It codes for CASSAGDRGSYEQYF.

The J gene is TRBJ2-7, the V gene TRBV7-8; no clear D gene. Germline-derived CDR1 and CDR2 are SGHVS and FQNEAQ. The CDR3 covers 14 residues. V shed 1 base and J shed 0 bases, with 7 bases lying between them. The CDR3 region is CASSLGRSSYEQYF. The DNA for the CDR3 is TGTGCCAGCAGCTTAGGTCGGAGCTCCTACGAGCAGTACTTC.

The V gene is TRBV30, the J gene TRBJ2-7, with 9 nucleotides matching TRBD1. V lost 2 bases, J lost 5 bases, and 10 bases stayed unmatched. There are 15 residues in the CDR3. In germline, CDR1 is GTSNPN, CDR2 SVGIG (reference sequence). The CDR3 sequence: CAWSRAGTGFHEQYF. The CDR3 region has the DNA TGTGCCTGGAGTCGAGCTGGGACAGGGTTCCACGAGCAGTACTTC. Supplemented by reference TRBV30 and TRBJ2-7, the full variable domain reads SQTIHQWPATLVQPVGSPLSLECTVEGTSNPNLYWYRQAAGRGLQLLFYSVGIGQISSEVPQNLSASRPQDRQFILSSKKLLLSDSGFYLCAWSRAGTGFHEQYFGPGTRLTVT.

The chain has TRBV15 and TRBJ1-5, with D maybe TRBD1 (5 bases). The germline gives CDR1 LNHNV, CDR2 YYDKDF (reference sequence). Between the trimmed V and J ends, which lost 1 base and 4 bases, there was a span of 8 bases. The CDR3 contains 14 residues. CDR3 in amino acids: CATSRATANQPQHF. The CDR3 nucleotides are TGTGCCACCAGCAGAGCGACAGCAAATCAGCCCCAGCATTTT.

The chain uses TRBV18 and TRBJ2-3; D might be TRBD2 (6 bases). V was shortened by 3 bases and J by 5 bases, with 12 bases between the two germline ends. The CDR3 sequence is 14 residues long. CDR1 KGHSH and CDR2 LQKENI come from the germline V gene. DNA for the CDR3: TGTGCCAGCTCACCTGGGGGGTATGGAGATACGCAGTATTTT. This encodes CASSPGGYGDTQYF. Combining the CDR3 with reference TRBV18 and TRBJ2-3 gives the whole variable domain NAGVMQNPRHLVRRRGQEARLRCSPMKGHSHVYWYRQLPEEGLKFMVYLQKENIIDESGMPKERFSAEFPKEGPSILRIQQVVRGDSAAYFCASSPGGYGDTQYFGPGTRLTVL.

V is TRBV30 and J is TRBJ2-3, with 12 bases identical to TRBD2. CDR1 is GTSNPN and CDR2 is SVGIG in the germline V gene (reference sequence). J lost 0 bases, V lost 7 bases, and 8 bases had no gene match. The CDR3 has 16 residues. This CDR3 is CASNIGTSGSTDTQYF. CDR3 sequence (DNA): TGTGCCTCAAACATAGGGACTAGCGGGAGCACAGATACGCAGTATTTT.

This chain connects TRBV6-4 to TRBJ2-5; 9 nucleotides match TRBD2. The J segment lost 0 bases and the V segment lost 7 bases, leaving 6 bases of the junction unmatched. CDR1 and CDR2 from the germline V gene are MRHNA and SNTAGT. The CDR3 has 15 amino acids. The CDR3 DNA reads TGTGCCAGCACTCGGTGGACTAGCGACCAAGAGACCCAGTACTTC. Translating it yields CASTRWTSDQETQYF.

The CDR3 protein is CASSPVSLDEKLFF. The CDR3 DNA sequence: TGTGCCAGCAGCCCAGTTAGCCTCGATGAAAAACTGTTTTTT. The J gene is TRBJ1-4, the V gene TRBV7-9; D is uncertain. The CDR3 has 14 residues. V was pared by 5 bases and J by 6 bases, with 13 bases between. Germline CDR1 is SEHNR and CDR2 is FQNEAQ (reference sequence). Filled out from reference TRBV7-9 and TRBJ1-4, the complete variable domain reads DTGVSQNPRHKITKRGQNVTFRCDPISEHNRLYWYRQTLGQGPEFLTYFQNEAQLEKSRLLSDRFSAERPKGSFSTLEIQRTEQGDSAMYLCASSPVSLDEKLFFGSGTQLSVL.

The table lists this clone with a count of one. V usage is TRBV25-1 and J usage is TRBJ1-4; D perhaps matches TRBD1 (6 bases). The V gene lost 4 bases and the J gene lost 5 bases, with 11 bases spanning the gap. This CDR3 is 14 amino acids long. Looked up from germline, CDR1 is MGHDK and CDR2 is SYGVNS. DNA of the CDR3: TGTGCCAGCAGTGCACAGGGACCGAATGAAAAACTGTTTTTT. Translated: CASSAQGPNEKLFF.

V is TRBV30 and J is TRBJ2-6; 7 bases agree with TRBD1. CDR1 and CDR2 (germline): GTSNPN, SVGIG (reference sequence). After removal of 5 bases from V and 0 bases from J, the junction contained 1 base not matched to a gene. This CDR3 comprises 14 residues. CDR3 DNA sequence: TGTGCCTGGGACAGGGCCTCTGGGGCCAACGTCCTGACTTTC. Protein sequence: CAWDRASGANVLTF.

This clone has only one observation. V and J are TRBV11-1 and TRBJ2-7, with TRBD1 as a possible D gene (5 bases). This CDR3 has 13 residues. In germline, CDR1 is SGHAT, CDR2 FQDESV (reference sequence). V lost 4 bases, J lost 0 bases, and 7 bases lay in between. As DNA, the CDR3 is TGTGCCAGCAGCTACAGGTTCTCCTACGAGCAGTACTTC. This gives the protein CASSYRFSYEQYF.

This chain joins TRBV5-1 and TRBJ2-3, with 11 bases identical to TRBD2. Germline V gene lookup returns CDR1 SGHRS and CDR2 YFSETQ. This CDR3 has 17 amino acids. V shed 3 bases, J shed 1 base, and the junction held 7 bases outside the gene matches. The CDR3 reads CASSSTLSGGGTDTQYF. The DNA for the CDR3 is TGCGCCAGCAGCTCAACTCTTAGCGGGGGGGGCACAGATACGCAGTATTTT.

This chain uses TRBV29-1 with TRBJ2-1; 11 positions agree with TRBD2. The CDR3 has 14 residues. Germline V gene sequence: CDR1 SQVTM, CDR2 ANQGSEA. V gave up 6 bases and J gave up 4 bases; unmatched junction bases: 5. CDR3 in amino acids: CSVVAGGGYNEQFF. The DNA of the CDR3 is TGCAGCGTGGTAGCGGGAGGGGGGTACAATGAGCAGTTCTTC.

The genes are TRBV2 and TRBJ1-6; 7 bases are a match to TRBD1. Germline assignment: CDR1 SNHLY and CDR2 FYNNEI. J was trimmed by 10 bases and V by 3 bases; bases with no gene match: 3. The length of the CDR3 is 13 residues. CDR3: CASSDRGESPLHF. DNA for the CDR3: TGTGCCAGCAGTGACAGGGGGGAATCACCCCTCCACTTT.

The J gene is TRBJ1-2, the V gene TRBV28; D is undetermined. In germline, CDR1 is MDHEN, CDR2 SYDVKM. V lost 5 bases to trimming and J lost 8 bases, with 12 bases between them. The CDR3 loop spans 12 amino acids. Here the CDR3 reads CASSRSRLGYTF. The CDR3 DNA follows: TGTGCCAGCAGTCGCTCACGGTTGGGCTACACCTTC.

The count of this clone is one. The J gene is TRBJ2-3, the V gene TRBV7-8; D is ambiguous. The V gene's germline CDR1 is SGHVS and CDR2 FQNEAQ. V gave up 1 base and J gave up 1 base, with 9 bases separating them. The CDR3 consists of 15 residues. The CDR3 is CASSLEPRGTDTQYF. CDR3 nucleotide sequence: TGTGCCAGCAGCTTAGAACCACGCGGCACAGATACGCAGTATTTT. The variable domain in full, completed from reference TRBV7-8 and TRBJ2-3, reads GAGVSQSPRYKVAKRGQDVALRCDPISGHVSLFWYQQALGQGPEFLTYFQNEAQLDKSGLPSDRFFAERPEGSVSTLKIQRTQQEDSAVYLCASSLEPRGTDTQYFGPGTRLTVL.

In this sample, this clone turned up once. The chain employs TRBV27 and TRBJ2-5; 8 bases are shared with TRBD1. CDR1 and CDR2 (germline): MNHEY, SMNVEV (reference sequence). The CDR3 extends over 16 amino acids. J lost 4 bases, V lost 2 bases, and 9 bases had no gene match. CDR3 bases: TGTGCCAGCAGTTTACTCGGACAGGGACGTGGAGAGACCCAGTACTTC. Amino acids: CASSLLGQGRGETQYF.

This chain links TRBV5-6 with TRBJ2-7, with D perhaps TRBD2 (6 bases). This CDR3 has 15 amino acids. From germline, CDR1 is SGHDT and CDR2 YYEEEE. Trimming left V 1 base short and J 2 bases short, with 13 bases between. CDR3 nucleotides: TGTGCCAGCAGCTTGACCGGGACTCCCACCTACGAGCAGTACTTC. It translates to CASSLTGTPTYEQYF.

This rearrangement joins TRBV6-1 to TRBJ2-1; TRBD2 might be the D (6 bases). The V gene's germline CDR1 is MNHNS and CDR2 SASEGT. The CDR3 length is 15 residues. Trimming left V 7 bases short and J 8 bases short, with 21 bases between. The CDR3 spells CASKDGGLGAYEQFF. As DNA, the CDR3 is TGTGCCAGCAAGGACGGGGGACTCGGAGCTTATGAGCAGTTCTTC.

The V and J genes are TRBV7-8 and TRBJ1-2, with 9 bases aligning to TRBD1. Germline trimming cut 4 bases from V and 2 bases from J; bases unmatched to any gene: 5. The CDR3 loop spans 15 amino acids. From germline, CDR1 is SGHVS and CDR2 FQNEAQ. CDR3 loop: CASSYRDRENYGYTF. The CDR3, as DNA: TGTGCCAGCAGCTACAGGGACAGGGAGAACTATGGCTACACCTTC.

This clone has just one count. This chain uses TRBV29-1 with TRBJ1-1; perhaps TRBD1 as D (5 bases). V dropped 6 bases and J dropped 1 base, with 12 bases sitting between them. The V gene's germline CDR1 is SQVTM and CDR2 ANQGSEA. This CDR3 spans 13 amino acids. DNA of the CDR3: TGCAGCGTCCGGACGGGGGGGAACACTGAAGCTTTCTTT. Protein product: CSVRTGGNTEAFF. The variable domain in full, with the rest retrieved from reference TRBV29-1 and TRBJ1-1, is SAVISQKPSRDICQRGTSLTIQCQVDSQVTMMFWYRQQPGQSLTLIATANQGSEATYESGFVIDKFPISRPNLTFSTLTVSNMSPEDSSIYLCSVRTGGNTEAFFGQGTRLTVV.

The genes are TRBV4-2 and TRBJ1-6; no clear D. Germline V gene sequence: CDR1 LGHNA, CDR2 YNFKEQ. Trimming pared 0 bases from V and 10 bases from J, leaving 4 bases between. CDR3 length: 12 residues. The CDR3 here is CASSQESSPLHF. The DNA for the CDR3 is TGTGCCAGCAGCCAAGAGAGCTCACCCCTCCACTTT.

The chain uses TRBV4-2 and TRBJ2-6; D gene unclear. CDR1 is LGHNA and CDR2 is YNFKEQ in the germline V gene. The CDR3 consists of 16 residues. Between the trimmed V and J ends, which lost 0 bases and 0 bases, there was a span of 6 bases. The CDR3 DNA sequence: TGTGCCAGCAGCCAAGAGATCAGCTCTGGGGCCAACGTCCTGACTTTC. Its protein product is CASSQEISSGANVLTF.